The clone carrying this T cell receptor (beta chain) was counted a few times. The antigen is not known. These data belong to a study of CD8 T cells in ankylosing spondylitis. Points from the study as a whole: Researchers report that disease-linked clones proved CD8+ and relatively rare in peripheral blood. A motif in TCR beta, a set of under ten highly homologous variants, appeared characteristic of ankylosing spondylitis blood. The authors reported significant enrichment of disease-linked clones in matched ankylosing spondylitis synovial fluid.

CDR3 length equals 18 residues. V was pared by 4 bases and J by 6 bases, with 19 bases of the junction left unmatched. Germline CDR1 is SGHRS and CDR2 is YFSETQ. Libraries for TCR beta were made by quantitative 5'-RACE with molecular barcodes. TCRdb re-derived calls from the 5' RACE reads in MiXCR, one entry per CDR3 protein. The data show 250,000 to 400,000 distinct CDR3 sequences, 11% seen once. The sequenced sample consisted of blood, either unsorted or a sorted T cell fraction (not recorded which). The chain is built from TRBV5-1 and TRBJ2-3, with TRBD2 identical over 8 bases. This receptor was identified in a female donor with ankylosing spondylitis or in good health (not recorded which). Here the CDR3 reads CASSRLGGAAVPVDTQYF. CDR3 DNA: TGCGCCAGCAGCCGTCTCGGGGGGGCGGCAGTCCCTGTCGATACGCAGTATTTT.